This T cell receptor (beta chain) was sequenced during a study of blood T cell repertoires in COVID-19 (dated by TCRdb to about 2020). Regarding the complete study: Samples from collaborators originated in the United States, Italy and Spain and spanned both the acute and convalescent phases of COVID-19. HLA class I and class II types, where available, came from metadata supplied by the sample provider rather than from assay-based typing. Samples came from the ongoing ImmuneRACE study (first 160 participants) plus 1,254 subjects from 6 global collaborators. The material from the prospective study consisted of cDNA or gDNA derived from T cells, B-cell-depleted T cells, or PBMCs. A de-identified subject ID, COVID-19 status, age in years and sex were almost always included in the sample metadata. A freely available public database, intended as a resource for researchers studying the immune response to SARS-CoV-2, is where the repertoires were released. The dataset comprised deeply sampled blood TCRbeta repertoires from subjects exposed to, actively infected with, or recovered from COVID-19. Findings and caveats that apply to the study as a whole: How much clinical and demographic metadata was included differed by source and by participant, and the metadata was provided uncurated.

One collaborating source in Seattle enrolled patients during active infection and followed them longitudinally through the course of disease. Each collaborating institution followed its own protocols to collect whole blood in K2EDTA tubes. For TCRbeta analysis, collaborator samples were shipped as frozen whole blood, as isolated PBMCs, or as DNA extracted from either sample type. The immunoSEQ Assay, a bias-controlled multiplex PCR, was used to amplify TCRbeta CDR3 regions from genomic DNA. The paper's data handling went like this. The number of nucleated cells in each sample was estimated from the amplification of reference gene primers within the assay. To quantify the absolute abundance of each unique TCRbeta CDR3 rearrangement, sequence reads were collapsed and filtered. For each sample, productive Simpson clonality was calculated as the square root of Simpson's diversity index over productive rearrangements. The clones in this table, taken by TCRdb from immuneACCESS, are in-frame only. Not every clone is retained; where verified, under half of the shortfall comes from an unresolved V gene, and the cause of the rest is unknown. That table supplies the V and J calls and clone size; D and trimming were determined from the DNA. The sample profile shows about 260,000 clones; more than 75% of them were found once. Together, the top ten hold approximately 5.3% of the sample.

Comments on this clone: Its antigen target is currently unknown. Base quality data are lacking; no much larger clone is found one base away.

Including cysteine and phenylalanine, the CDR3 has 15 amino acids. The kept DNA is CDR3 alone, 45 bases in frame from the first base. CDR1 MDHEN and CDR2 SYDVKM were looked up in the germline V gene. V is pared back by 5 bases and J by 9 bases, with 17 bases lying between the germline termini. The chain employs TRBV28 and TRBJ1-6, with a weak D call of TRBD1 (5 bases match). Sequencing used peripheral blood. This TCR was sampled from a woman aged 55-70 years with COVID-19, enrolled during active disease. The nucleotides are TGTGCCAGCAGTCCCCCCGGGGGTGGAATTTCACCCCTCCACTTT. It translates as CASSPPGGGISPLHF.